The 26 T cell receptor beta chains below were found in one sample sequenced in a study of CXCR3-negative and CXCR3-positive naive CD8 T cells. Overall study findings and caveats: TRB CDR3s of CXCR3-positive naive cells were more hydrophobic than those of CXCR3-negative naive cells.

UMI-labeled TRB cDNA libraries were prepared by 5' RACE. With the 5' RACE reads reprocessed, TCRdb shows one record per CDR3 protein and no DNA. Its clone listing holds about 84,000 distinct CDR3 sequences. For these receptors, no antigen is known. The sample taken for sequencing was naive CXCR3+ CD8+ T cells from blood. Subset denoted: CD45RO-CCR7+CD27+CD95- naive CD8+ T cells expressing CXCR3 (TNR3+). These TCRs come from a human donor in good health. Some clones in this sample may be carry-over from other donors' samples.

The gene calls are TRBV27 and TRBJ2-7; TCRdb's D gene call, TRBD1, goes unchecked for lack of DNA. Per the germline V gene, CDR1 is MNHEY and CDR2 is SMNVEV (reference sequence). CDR3 size: 14 residues. This CDR3 is CASSQGPAPYEQYF.

The rearrangement uses TRBV7-2 and TRBJ2-7; TCRdb's assignment of TRBD1 cannot be checked, as there is no DNA. The CDR3 covers 14 residues. Germline-derived CDR1 and CDR2 are SGHTA and FQGNSA. CDR3 amino acids: CASTKSGGDYEQYF.

This rearrangement joins TRBV28 to TRBJ2-5; TCRdb calls TRBD2, which cannot be checked without DNA. CDR1 is MDHEN, CDR2 SYDVKM, per germline. CDR3 length: 11 residues. This CDR3 reads CASGPKETQYF.

The rearrangement uses TRBV28 and TRBJ2-7; TCRdb names TRBD1, which stays unverified in the absence of DNA. The V gene's germline CDR1 is MDHEN and CDR2 SYDVKM. The CDR3 totals 12 residues. CDR3: CASSRGTYEQYF. Using reference TRBV28 and TRBJ2-7 for the parts outside the CDR3, the full variable domain is DVKVTQSSRYLVKRTGEKVFLECVQDMDHENMFWYRQDPGLGLRLIYFSYDVKMKEKGDIPEGYSVSREKKERFSLILESASTNQTSMYLCASSRGTYEQYFGPGTRLTVT.

The chain carries TRBV13 and TRBJ2-7. Germline-derived CDR1 and CDR2 are PRHDT and FYEKMQ (reference sequence). The CDR3 spans 14 residues. CDR3: CASSLGTESYEQYF.

Here the CDR3 reads CASSPGAGGSYEQYF. This chain links TRBV5-1 with TRBJ2-7; TCRdb reports TRBD1, a call that lacks DNA to check it against. The CDR3 is 15 residues long. Per germline, CDR1 SGHRS and CDR2 YFSETQ.

The V gene is TRBV29-1, the J gene TRBJ2-7. Germline loops: CDR1 SQVTM, CDR2 ANQGSEA. The CDR3 contains 12 residues. This chain's CDR3 is CSVEAASYEQYF.

The CDR3 region is CASSATGLALEAFF. This chain uses TRBV28 with TRBJ1-1; there is no DNA to check the TCRdb D call of TRBD1. Germline lookup yields CDR1 MDHEN and CDR2 SYDVKM. This CDR3 is 14 amino acids long. Based on the CDR3 plus reference TRBV28 and TRBJ1-1, the full variable domain is DVKVTQSSRYLVKRTGEKVFLECVQDMDHENMFWYRQDPGLGLRLIYFSYDVKMKEKGDIPEGYSVSREKKERFSLILESASTNQTSMYLCASSATGLALEAFFGQGTRLTVV.

The chain employs TRBV7-9 and TRBJ1-2; TCRdb calls TRBD1, which cannot be checked without DNA. The CDR3 spans 15 residues. The germline gives CDR1 SEHNR, CDR2 FQNEAQ (reference sequence). The CDR3 spells CASSSGTDYNYGYTF. Using reference TRBV7-9 and TRBJ1-2 for the parts outside the CDR3, the full variable domain is DTGVSQNPRHKITKRGQNVTFRCDPISEHNRLYWYRQTLGQGPEFLTYFQNEAQLEKSRLLSDRFSAERPKGSFSTLEIQRTEQGDSAMYLCASSSGTDYNYGYTFGSGTRLTVV.

The chain couples TRBV7-2 to TRBJ2-1; lacking DNA, the TRBD2 call made by TCRdb goes unchecked. The length of the CDR3 is 14 residues. CDR1 is SGHTA and CDR2 is FQGNSA in the germline V gene. This chain's CDR3 is CASSLEGLAHEQFF.

CDR3 sequence: CASSQASGRYEQYF. V gene TRBV4-3 combines with J gene TRBJ2-7; TCRdb calls TRBD2, which cannot be checked without DNA. This CDR3 comprises 14 residues. Germline V lookup: CDR1 LGHNA, CDR2 YSLEER.

The chain links TRBV5-1 to TRBJ2-7; without DNA, the TCRdb call of TRBD2 cannot be checked. CDR1 is SGHRS, CDR2 YFSETQ, per germline. The CDR3 sequence is 12 residues long. CDR3 in amino acids: CATSAGGLEQYF.

The rearrangement joins TRBV28 to TRBJ2-2; there is no DNA to check the TCRdb D call of TRBD2. The CDR3 extends over 18 amino acids. Germline lookup yields CDR1 MDHEN and CDR2 SYDVKM. The CDR3 is CASSPTGPGLAGSGELFF.

The chain combines TRBV29-1 with TRBJ2-2; TCRdb selects TRBD2, and the lack of DNA leaves this call unchecked. The CDR3 loop spans 12 amino acids. The germline gives CDR1 SQVTM, CDR2 ANQGSEA. The CDR3 spells CSVALGTGELFF.

CDR3 in amino acids: CSARPTHGLGGLAGGHNEQFF. The chain joins TRBV20-1 to TRBJ2-1; TCRdb picks TRBD2, but there is no DNA to check that call. Per the germline V gene, CDR1 is DFQATT and CDR2 is SNEGSKA (reference sequence). The CDR3 spans 21 residues.

The chain uses TRBV10-3 and TRBJ2-1; TCRdb gives TRBD1 as the D gene, but with no DNA this cannot be confirmed. This CDR3 region has 17 residues. From germline, CDR1 is ENHRY and CDR2 SYGVKD. The CDR3: CAISESLGGSSYNEQFF.

The chain uses TRBV7-2 and TRBJ2-2. The CDR3 is 11 residues long. Per the germline V gene, CDR1 is SGHTA and CDR2 is FQGNSA. The CDR3 sequence is CASSSTGELFF.

CDR3 region: CASSYRDGSSYEQYF. The rearrangement links TRBV6-5 to TRBJ2-7; TCRdb returns TRBD1, unconfirmable since there is no DNA. The CDR3 extends over 15 amino acids. CDR1 is MNHEY, CDR2 SVGAGI, per germline.

The rearrangement joins TRBV28 to TRBJ1-1. This CDR3 has 16 amino acids. Per germline, CDR1 MDHEN and CDR2 SYDVKM. Here the CDR3 reads CASSTRWWATVTEAFF.

This chain links TRBV29-1 with TRBJ2-7; TCRdb's D call of TRBD1 is untestable without DNA. The CDR3 consists of 13 residues. The V gene's germline CDR1 is SQVTM and CDR2 ANQGSEA. CDR3 protein: CSVASGDADEQYF.

V is TRBV28 and J is TRBJ2-7; TCRdb's D call, TRBD2, is unchecked because there is no DNA. The CDR3 spans 17 residues. Germline V gene sequence: CDR1 MDHEN, CDR2 SYDVKM. The CDR3 spells CASSLSSSGRSSYEQYF.

The V gene is TRBV4-1, the J gene TRBJ2-7; the TCRdb call, TRBD2, lacks DNA for checking. The CDR3 is 16 amino acids. Germline V lookup: CDR1 MGHRA, CDR2 YSYEKL. Here the CDR3 reads CASSHVAGEGGYEQYF.

CDR3 amino acids: CASSPTPVSPTEAFF. The rearrangement uses TRBV7-2 and TRBJ1-1. The germline V gene encodes CDR1 SGHTA and CDR2 FQGNSA. The CDR3 is made up of 15 amino acids.

The chain joins TRBV4-3 to TRBJ2-2; with no DNA, the TCRdb D assignment of TRBD1 cannot be verified. Germline CDR1 is LGHNA and CDR2 is YSLEER. This CDR3 has 16 amino acids. CDR3: CASSQDLGTGGGELFF.

The J gene is TRBJ2-3, the V gene TRBV5-4; there is no DNA to check the TCRdb D call of TRBD1. The CDR3 contains 14 residues. CDR1 is SGHNT, CDR2 YYREEE, per germline (reference sequence). CDR3: CASSARQGTDTQYF. The full variable domain, its missing parts supplied by reference TRBV5-4 and TRBJ2-3, is ETGVTQSPTHLIKTRGQQVTLRCSSQSGHNTVSWYQQALGQGPQFIFQYYREEENGRGNFPPRFSGLQFPNYSSELNVNALELDDSALYLCASSARQGTDTQYFGPGTRLTVL.

The chain uses TRBV6-6 and TRBJ2-7; TCRdb outputs TRBD1, but without DNA this stays unchecked. The CDR3 totals 17 residues. The germline V gene encodes CDR1 MNHNY and CDR2 SVGAGI (reference sequence). CDR3 loop: CASSYSRGQGVRVEQYF.